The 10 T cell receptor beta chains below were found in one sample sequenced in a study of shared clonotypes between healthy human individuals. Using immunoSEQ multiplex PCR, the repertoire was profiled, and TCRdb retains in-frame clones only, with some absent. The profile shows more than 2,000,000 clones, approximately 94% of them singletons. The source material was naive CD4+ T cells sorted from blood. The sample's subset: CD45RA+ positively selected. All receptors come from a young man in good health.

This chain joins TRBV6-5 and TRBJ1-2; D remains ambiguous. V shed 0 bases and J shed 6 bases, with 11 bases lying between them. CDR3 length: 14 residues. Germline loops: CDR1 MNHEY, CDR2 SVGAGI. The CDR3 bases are TGTGCCAGCAGTTACTCCTCCTCTACCCATGGCTACACCTTC. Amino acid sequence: CASSYSSSTHGYTF.

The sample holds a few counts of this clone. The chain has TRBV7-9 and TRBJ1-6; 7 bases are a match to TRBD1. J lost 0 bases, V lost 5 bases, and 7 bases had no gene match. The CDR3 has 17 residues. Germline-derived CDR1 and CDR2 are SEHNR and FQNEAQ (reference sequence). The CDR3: CASSPGTESSYNSPLHF. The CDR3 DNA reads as TGTGCCAGCAGCCCCGGGACAGAAAGCTCCTATAATTCACCCCTCCACTTT.

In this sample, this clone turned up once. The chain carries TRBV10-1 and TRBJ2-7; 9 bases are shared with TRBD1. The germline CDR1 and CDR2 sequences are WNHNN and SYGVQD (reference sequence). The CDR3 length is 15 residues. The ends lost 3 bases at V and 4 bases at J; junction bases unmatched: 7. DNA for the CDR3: TGCGCCAGCAGTGATTCAGGACAGGGGTCATACGAGCAGTACTTC. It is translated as CASSDSGQGSYEQYF.

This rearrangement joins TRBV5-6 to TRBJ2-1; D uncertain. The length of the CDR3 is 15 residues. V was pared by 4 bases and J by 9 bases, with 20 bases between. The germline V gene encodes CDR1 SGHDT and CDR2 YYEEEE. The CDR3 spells CASSDYGPNGIEQFF. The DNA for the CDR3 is TGTGCCAGCAGCGATTATGGGCCCAATGGCATTGAGCAGTTCTTC.

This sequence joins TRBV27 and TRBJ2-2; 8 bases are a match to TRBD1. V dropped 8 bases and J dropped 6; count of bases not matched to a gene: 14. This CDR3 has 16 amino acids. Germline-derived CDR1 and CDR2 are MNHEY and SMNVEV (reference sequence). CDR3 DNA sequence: TGTGCCAGCGCACCTTTCGGACAGGGTGCGGCCGGGGAGCTGTTTTTT. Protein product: CASAPFGQGAAGELFF.

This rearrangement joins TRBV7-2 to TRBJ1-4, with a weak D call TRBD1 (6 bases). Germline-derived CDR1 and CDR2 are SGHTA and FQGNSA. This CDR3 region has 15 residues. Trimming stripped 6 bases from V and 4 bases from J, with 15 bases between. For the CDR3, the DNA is TGTGCCAGCAGGACAGGTCGGAACCTTAATGAAAAACTGTTTTTT. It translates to CASRTGRNLNEKLFF.

The CDR3 spells CASRPGVTDTQYF. CDR3 sequence (DNA): TGTGCCAGCAGGCCGGGTGTCACAGATACGCAGTATTTT. This chain links TRBV6-5 with TRBJ2-3; D is unclear. V was clipped by 6 bases and J by 2 bases, with 9 bases between them. The germline V gene has CDR1 MNHEY and CDR2 SVGAGI. CDR3 length: 13 residues.

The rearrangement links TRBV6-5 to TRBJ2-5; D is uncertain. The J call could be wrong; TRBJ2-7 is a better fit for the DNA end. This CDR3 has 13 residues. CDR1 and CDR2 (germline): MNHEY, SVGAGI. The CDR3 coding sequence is TGTGCCAGCAGTTACGGGAACTTCTACGAGCAGTACTTC. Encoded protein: CASSYGNFYEQYF.

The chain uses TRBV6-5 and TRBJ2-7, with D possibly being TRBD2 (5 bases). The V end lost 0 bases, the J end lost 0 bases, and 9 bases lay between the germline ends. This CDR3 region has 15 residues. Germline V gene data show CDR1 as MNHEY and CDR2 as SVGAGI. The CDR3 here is CASSYSAVDSYEQYF. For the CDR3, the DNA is TGTGCCAGCAGTTACTCAGCGGTGGACTCCTACGAGCAGTACTTC.

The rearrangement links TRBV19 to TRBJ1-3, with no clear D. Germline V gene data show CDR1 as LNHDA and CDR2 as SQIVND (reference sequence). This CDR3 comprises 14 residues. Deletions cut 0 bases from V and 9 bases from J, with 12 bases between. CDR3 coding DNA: TGTGCCAGTAGTATAGATCCGACGGCGGCCACCATATATTTT. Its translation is CASSIDPTAATIYF.